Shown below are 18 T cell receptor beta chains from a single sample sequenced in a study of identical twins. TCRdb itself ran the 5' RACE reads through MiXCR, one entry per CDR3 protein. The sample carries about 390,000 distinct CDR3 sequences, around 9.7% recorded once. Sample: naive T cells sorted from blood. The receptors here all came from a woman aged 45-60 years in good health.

The CDR3 DNA is TGTGCCAGCAGCCAAGATTTCAGAGGACTACCTCCCACCAATGAGCAGTTCTTC. This encodes CASSQDFRGLPPTNEQFF. The chain recombines TRBV3-1 with TRBJ2-1, with D perhaps matching TRBD2 (6 bases). The length of the CDR3 is 18 residues. Germline values: CDR1 LGHDT, CDR2 YNNKEL (reference sequence). V shed 0 bases and J shed 6 bases, with 21 bases lying between them.

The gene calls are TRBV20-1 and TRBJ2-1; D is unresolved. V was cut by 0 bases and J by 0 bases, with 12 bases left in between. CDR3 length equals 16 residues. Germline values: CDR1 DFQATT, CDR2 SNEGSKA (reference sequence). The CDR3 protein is CSARDRGSSSYNEQFF. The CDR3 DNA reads TGCAGTGCTAGAGATCGCGGCTCAAGCTCCTACAATGAGCAGTTCTTC.

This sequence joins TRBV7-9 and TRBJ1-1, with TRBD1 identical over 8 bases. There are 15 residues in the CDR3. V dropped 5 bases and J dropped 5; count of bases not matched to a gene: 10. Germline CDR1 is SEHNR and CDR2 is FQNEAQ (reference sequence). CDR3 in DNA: TGTGCCAGCAGCGCATCCCAGGGGGCGAGGACTGAAGCTTTCTTT. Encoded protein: CASSASQGARTEAFF. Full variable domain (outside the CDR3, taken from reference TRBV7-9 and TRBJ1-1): DTGVSQNPRHKITKRGQNVTFRCDPISEHNRLYWYRQTLGQGPEFLTYFQNEAQLEKSRLLSDRFSAERPKGSFSTLEIQRTEQGDSAMYLCASSASQGARTEAFFGQGTRLTVV.

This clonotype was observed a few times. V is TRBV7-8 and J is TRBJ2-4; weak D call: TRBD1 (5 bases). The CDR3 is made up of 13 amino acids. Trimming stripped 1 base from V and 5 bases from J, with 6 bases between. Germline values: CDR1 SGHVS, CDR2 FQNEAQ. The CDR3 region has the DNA TGTGCCAGCAGCTTAGAGGGGCAAAACATTCAGTACTTC. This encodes CASSLEGQNIQYF.

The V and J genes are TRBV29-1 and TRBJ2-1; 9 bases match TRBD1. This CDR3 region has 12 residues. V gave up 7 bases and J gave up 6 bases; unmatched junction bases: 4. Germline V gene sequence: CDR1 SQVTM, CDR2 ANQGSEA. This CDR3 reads CSGGQGSNEQFF. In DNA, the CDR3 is TGCAGCGGGGGACAGGGTAGCAATGAGCAGTTCTTC.

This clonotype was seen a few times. The CDR3 sequence is CASTPPSNTEAFF. The CDR3 DNA sequence: TGTGCCAGCACACCCCCCTCTAACACTGAAGCTTTCTTT. This chain uses TRBV7-9 with TRBJ1-1; no definite D call. Germline values: CDR1 SEHNR, CDR2 FQNEAQ (reference sequence). V was trimmed by 7 bases and J by 2 bases, leaving 11 bases between them. The length of the CDR3 is 13 residues.

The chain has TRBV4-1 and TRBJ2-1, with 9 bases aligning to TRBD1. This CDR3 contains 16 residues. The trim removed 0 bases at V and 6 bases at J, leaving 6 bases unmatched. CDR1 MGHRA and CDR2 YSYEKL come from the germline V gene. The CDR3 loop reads CASSQEGTGGFNEQFF. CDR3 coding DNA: TGCGCCAGCAGCCAAGAAGGCACAGGGGGCTTCAATGAGCAGTTCTTC.

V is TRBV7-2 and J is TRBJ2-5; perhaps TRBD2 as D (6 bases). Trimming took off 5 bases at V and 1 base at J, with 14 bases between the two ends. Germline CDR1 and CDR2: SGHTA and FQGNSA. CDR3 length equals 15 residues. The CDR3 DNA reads TGTGCCAGCAGCATGGGACTCCGTACCCAAGAGACCCAGTACTTC. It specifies CASSMGLRTQETQYF.

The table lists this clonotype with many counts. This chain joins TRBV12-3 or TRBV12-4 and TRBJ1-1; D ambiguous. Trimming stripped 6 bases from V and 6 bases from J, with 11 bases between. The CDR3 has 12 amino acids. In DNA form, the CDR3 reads TGTGCCAGCAGGGGTGTGGCTCCTGAAGCTTTCTTT. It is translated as CASRGVAPEAFF.

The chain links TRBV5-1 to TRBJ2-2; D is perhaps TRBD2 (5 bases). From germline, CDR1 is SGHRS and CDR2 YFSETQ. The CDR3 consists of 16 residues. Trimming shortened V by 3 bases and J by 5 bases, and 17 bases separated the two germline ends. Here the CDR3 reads CASSSEIPRGTGELFF. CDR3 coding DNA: TGCGCCAGCAGCTCCGAAATCCCCCGAGGGACCGGGGAGCTGTTTTTT.

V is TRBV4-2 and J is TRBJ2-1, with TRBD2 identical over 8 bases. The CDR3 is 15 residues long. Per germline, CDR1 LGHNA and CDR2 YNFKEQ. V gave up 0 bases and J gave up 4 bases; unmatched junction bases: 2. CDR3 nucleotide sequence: TGTGCCAGCAGCCAAGAAAGCGGGAGTTACAATGAGCAGTTCTTC. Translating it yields CASSQESGSYNEQFF.

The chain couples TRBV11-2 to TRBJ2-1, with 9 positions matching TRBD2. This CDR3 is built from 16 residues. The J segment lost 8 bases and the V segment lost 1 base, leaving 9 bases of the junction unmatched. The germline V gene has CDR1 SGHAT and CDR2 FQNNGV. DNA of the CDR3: TGTGCCAGCAGCTTAGCCTTACCGGGACTAGCCGATGAGCAGTTCTTC. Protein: CASSLALPGLADEQFF.

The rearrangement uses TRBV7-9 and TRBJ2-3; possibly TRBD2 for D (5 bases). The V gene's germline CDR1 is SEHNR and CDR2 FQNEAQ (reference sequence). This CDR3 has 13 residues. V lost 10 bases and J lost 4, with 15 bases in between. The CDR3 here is CATDAAEADTQYF. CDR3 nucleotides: TGTGCCACCGACGCGGCGGAGGCAGATACGCAGTATTTT.

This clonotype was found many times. The CDR3 loop reads CASSPPNTEAFF. The DNA for the CDR3 is TGTGCCAGCAGTCCCCCAAACACTGAAGCTTTCTTT. This chain connects TRBV12-3 or TRBV12-4 to TRBJ1-1, with D uncertain. Trimming removed 5 bases from V and 2 bases from J, with 6 bases in between. This CDR3 has 12 residues.

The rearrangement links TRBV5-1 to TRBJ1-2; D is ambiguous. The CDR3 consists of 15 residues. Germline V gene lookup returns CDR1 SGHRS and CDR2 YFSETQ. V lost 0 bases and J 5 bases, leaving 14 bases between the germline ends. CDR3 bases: TGCGCCAGCAGCTTGGTTGAGGCAGATCCGTATGGCTACACCTTC. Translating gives CASSLVEADPYGYTF.

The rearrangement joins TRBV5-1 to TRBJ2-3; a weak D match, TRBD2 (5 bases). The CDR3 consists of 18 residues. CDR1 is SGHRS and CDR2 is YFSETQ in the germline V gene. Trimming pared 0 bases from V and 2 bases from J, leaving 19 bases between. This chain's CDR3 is CASSLVPTSGRITDTQYF. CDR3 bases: TGCGCCAGCAGCTTGGTTCCCACGAGCGGCCGAATCACAGATACGCAGTATTTT.

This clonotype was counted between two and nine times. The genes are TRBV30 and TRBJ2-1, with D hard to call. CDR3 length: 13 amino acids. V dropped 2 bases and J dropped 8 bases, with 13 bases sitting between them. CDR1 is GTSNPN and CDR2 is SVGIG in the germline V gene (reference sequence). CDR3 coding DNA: TGTGCCTGGAGTATCCGACGGGCCCATGAGCAGTTCTTC. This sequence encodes CAWSIRRAHEQFF.

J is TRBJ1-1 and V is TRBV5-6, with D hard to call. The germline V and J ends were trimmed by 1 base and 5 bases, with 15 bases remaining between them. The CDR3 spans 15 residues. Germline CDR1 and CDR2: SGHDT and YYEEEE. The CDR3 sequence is CASSLSSGGGTEAFF. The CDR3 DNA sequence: TGTGCCAGCAGCTTGTCCAGCGGCGGCGGAACTGAAGCTTTCTTT.